This TCR beta chain was sequenced for a study of human T cells and chemical hapten exposure. TCRdb itself ran the RACE reads through MiXCR, one entry per CDR3 protein. This sample has approximately 350,000 distinct CDR3 sequences; around 7% occur once, and the top ten carry approximately 8.9%. The CDR3 spans 15 residues. Germline V gene lookup returns CDR1 DFQATT and CDR2 SNEGSKA (reference sequence). V lost 0 bases and J lost 7, with 17 bases in between. Time point: patch test 1, 2 weeks after DPC sensitization. The treatment: therapeutic diphenylcyclopropenone sensitization with weekly scalp DPC. This clonotype was found many times.

V gene TRBV20-1 combines with J gene TRBJ2-3; D perhaps matches TRBD1 (6 bases). This sequence originates from a woman aged 18-35 years with alopecia areata. Some clones in this sample may be carry-over from other donors' samples. Sequencing used whole blood, obtained in connection with sensitization to the hapten diphenylcyclopropenone (DPC). CDR3 protein: CSARDGAGVPYTQYF. The CDR3 bases are TGCAGTGCTAGAGATGGGGCAGGGGTCCCATATACGCAGTATTTT.